A single sample is the source of the 24 T cell receptor beta chains below, sequenced in a study of T cell repertoires in cytomegalovirus infection. These receptors have no known antigen. One entry per CDR3 protein, called by TCRdb with MiXCR from the reads. This sample yields a few hundred thousand distinct CDR3 sequences, of which 40% are seen a single time; 48% belongs to the top ten. This material consisted of cultured PBMCs, taken from culture after CMV antigen stimulation. The receptor source for this set is a human donor in good health (CMV status not recorded). Some clones in this sample may be carry-over from other donors' samples.

The chain joins TRBV12-3 or TRBV12-4 to TRBJ1-4; D is undetermined. The CDR3 is made up of 12 amino acids. With 7 bases removed from V and 8 bases from J, the gap between germline ends came to 11 bases. CDR3 nucleotides: TGTGCCAGCACCCTCTGGCCCGAAAAACTGTTTTTT. Protein sequence: CASTLWPEKLFF.

The V call is TRBV12-3 or TRBV12-4, the J call TRBJ2-1; TRBD1 aligns across 9 bases. The V and J ends lost 6 bases and 8 bases, in that order; junction bases with no gene match: 5. CDR3 length: 13 residues. This CDR3 is CASRAGTGHEQFF. The CDR3, as DNA: TGTGCCAGCAGAGCCGGGACAGGGCATGAGCAGTTCTTC.

A word on this clonotype: One end of the junction varies from germline; a read error may be responsible. The chain uses TRBV11-2 and TRBJ2-5; perhaps TRBD2 as D (7 bases). The CDR3 is made up of 16 amino acids. The germline V gene encodes CDR1 SGHAT and CDR2 FQNNGV. The CDR3 DNA is TGTGCCAGAAGCTCCAAATGGGGGGGGCCCCAAGAGACCCAGTACTTC. Protein sequence: CARSSKWGGPQETQYF.

This clonotype was seen just once. The rearrangement joins TRBV7-8 to TRBJ2-1; D is possibly TRBD1 or TRBD2 (6 bases each). Germline-derived CDR1 and CDR2 are SGHVS and FQNEAQ. The V gene lost 5 bases and the J gene lost 4 bases, with 18 bases spanning the gap. The CDR3 extends over 16 amino acids. CDR3 nucleotide sequence: TGTGCCAGCAGCACGAGGGGGGCGGGTATTTACAATGAGCAGTTCTTC. Protein sequence: CASSTRGAGIYNEQFF.

The V and J genes are TRBV2 and TRBJ2-1; the D gene is possibly TRBD2 (5 bases). This CDR3 region has 14 residues. Germline CDR1 is SNHLY and CDR2 is FYNNEI. Trimming removed 4 bases at V and 4 bases at J, with 11 bases between. CDR3 protein: CASSVRTRYNEQFF. CDR3 sequence (DNA): TGTGCCAGCAGTGTAAGGACTCGTTACAATGAGCAGTTCTTC.

This clonotype has a count of ten or more. The chain employs TRBV7-2 and TRBJ2-1; D is uncertain. The length of the CDR3 is 14 residues. Germline V gives CDR1 SGHTA, CDR2 FQGNSA. V lost 6 bases and J 0 bases, leaving 9 bases between the germline ends. CDR3 sequence (DNA): TGTGCCAGCAGGCTCCTCCCCTCCTACAATGAGCAGTTCTTC. Its translation: CASRLLPSYNEQFF.

The J gene is TRBJ1-1, the V gene TRBV7-9; perhaps TRBD1 as D (6 bases). Germline CDR1 SEHNR, CDR2 FQNEAQ (reference sequence). The V end lost 2 bases, the J end lost 5 bases, and 12 bases lay between the germline ends. CDR3 size: 14 residues. Here the CDR3 reads CASSLLGGRTEAFF. For the CDR3, the DNA is TGTGCCAGCAGCTTACTAGGGGGTCGTACTGAAGCTTTCTTT.

CDR3 nucleotides: TGTGCCAGTAGTATGGCACCGGGACTAGCGGACTACAATGAGCAGTTCTTC. Translation: CASSMAPGLADYNEQFF. The chain carries TRBV19 and TRBJ2-1, with TRBD2 matching 11 bases. CDR1 is LNHDA, CDR2 SQIVND, per germline (reference sequence). V was pared by 3 bases and J by 3 bases, with 7 bases of the junction left unmatched. The CDR3 sequence is 17 residues long.

This clonotype was seen more than once but under ten times. The genes are TRBV7-7 and TRBJ2-1; D remains unclear. The CDR3 runs 15 residues. Trimming stripped 5 bases from V and 0 bases from J, with 11 bases between. CDR1 and CDR2 from the germline V gene are SSHAT and FNYEAQ (reference sequence). The CDR3 DNA reads TGTGCCAGCAGCCCCTCCTTCGGCTCCTACAATGAGCAGTTCTTC. The encoded protein is CASSPSFGSYNEQFF.

The J gene is TRBJ2-1, the V gene TRBV7-4; 7 bases fit TRBD2. The length of the CDR3 is 13 residues. After removal of 7 bases from V and 8 bases from J, the junction contained 8 bases not matched to a gene. The germline V gene encodes CDR1 SGHVT and CDR2 SQSDAQ. This CDR3 reads CASNRPTSDEQFF. Here the CDR3 DNA reads TGTGCCAGCAACCGTCCCACTAGCGATGAGCAGTTCTTC.

This clonotype was seen many times. One end of the junction fails to match germline, which may point to a read error. The rearrangement joins TRBV7-2 to TRBJ2-7, with 7 bases identical to TRBD2. CDR1 and CDR2 from the germline V gene are SGHTA and FQGNSA. This CDR3 has 13 amino acids. Written as DNA, the CDR3 is TGTGCCAGCAGCTTAGCGCCGGCGGGGGTTAAGAACTTC. Its translation is CASSLAPAGVKNF.

This clonotype was seen repeatedly, ten times or more. The chain links TRBV7-2 to TRBJ2-3; D might be TRBD2 (5 bases). Germline V gene sequence: CDR1 SGHTA, CDR2 FQGNSA. V was clipped by 1 base and J by 1 base, with 9 bases between them. The CDR3 covers 15 residues. CDR3 DNA sequence: TGTGCCAGCAGCTTAGTTATAGCGCGCACAGATACGCAGTATTTT. Its protein product is CASSLVIARTDTQYF.

This chain connects TRBV19 to TRBJ2-3, with TRBD2 identical over 13 bases. The CDR3 has 16 residues. Germline V gives CDR1 LNHDA, CDR2 SQIVND (reference sequence). V was pared by 3 bases and J by 2 bases, with 2 bases of the junction left unmatched. CDR3 nucleotide sequence: TGTGCCAGTAGTATGGGACTAGCGGGGCTCACAGATACGCAGTATTTT. This sequence encodes CASSMGLAGLTDTQYF.

This clonotype was observed a single time. The rearrangement links TRBV6-6 to TRBJ2-1; 9 bases are a match to TRBD2. The CDR3 runs to 15 residues. Looked up from germline, CDR1 is MNHNY and CDR2 is SVGAGI (reference sequence). Germline trimming cut 8 bases from V and 4 bases from J; bases unmatched to any gene: 9. The CDR3 DNA is TGTGCCAGCCACCGCGGGAGGGCCGGGTACAATGAGCAGTTCTTC. Amino acids: CASHRGRAGYNEQFF.

CDR3 protein: CASSLGTGGAGNEQFF. The CDR3 DNA sequence: TGCGCCAGCAGCTTAGGAACCGGGGGGGCCGGGAATGAGCAGTTCTTC. The V gene is TRBV5-1, the J gene TRBJ2-1, with TRBD2 matching 8 bases. V lost 2 bases, J lost 7 bases, and 11 bases stayed unmatched. The length of the CDR3 is 16 residues. Germline V gives CDR1 SGHRS, CDR2 YFSETQ.

V and J are TRBV9 and TRBJ2-1, with 11 nucleotides matching TRBD2. V was clipped by 4 bases and J by 1 base; unmatched bases: 7. The V gene's germline CDR1 is SGDLS and CDR2 YYNGEE. This CDR3 has 17 amino acids. The CDR3 nucleotides are TGTGCCAGCAGCAGTAGCGGGAGGGAAATATCCTACAATGAGCAGTTCTTC. This sequence encodes CASSSSGREISYNEQFF.

This chain connects TRBV4-1 to TRBJ2-7; D ambiguous. The length of the CDR3 is 15 residues. The V end lost 1 base, the J end lost 0 bases, and 10 bases lay between the germline ends. Germline assignment: CDR1 MGHRA and CDR2 YSYEKL. CDR3 residues: CASSQGPLGSYEQYF. The CDR3, as DNA: TGCGCCAGCAGCCAAGGTCCCCTAGGCTCCTACGAGCAGTACTTC.

This clonotype turned up a few times. The CDR3 sequence: CAAGLGGALVGTEAFF. CDR3 nucleotides: TGTGCCGCTGGCCTCGGGGGTGCCCTGGTAGGGACTGAAGCTTTCTTT. The chain combines TRBV7-2 with TRBJ1-1; D is perhaps TRBD1 (5 bases). The CDR3 runs to 16 residues. The germline gives CDR1 SGHTA, CDR2 FQGNSA. V lost 11 bases to trimming and J lost 5 bases, with 27 bases between them.

CDR3 coding DNA: TGCGCCAGCAGCCAAGCCCTCGGAGGGGGCCTGAACATTCAGTACTTC. Translating it yields CASSQALGGGLNIQYF. The J gene is TRBJ2-4, the V gene TRBV4-1, with a tentative D call TRBD1 (7 bases). V was shortened by 1 base and J by 7 bases, with 17 bases between the two germline ends. CDR1 is MGHRA, CDR2 YSYEKL, per germline. The CDR3 runs 16 residues.

This clonotype was recorded a few times. The genes are TRBV7-8 and TRBJ1-5; D is uncertain. The CDR3 has 14 residues. V shed 6 bases and J shed 1 base, with 10 bases lying between them. CDR1 SGHVS and CDR2 FQNEAQ come from the germline V gene. CDR3 protein: CASRKGVSNQPQHF. The CDR3 nucleotides read TGTGCCAGCAGGAAGGGAGTGAGCAATCAGCCCCAGCATTTT.

This chain links TRBV6-2 or TRBV6-3 with TRBJ1-1, with D possibly matching TRBD1 (5 bases). Germline loops: CDR1 MNHEY, CDR2 SVGEGT. Trimming cost V 6 bases and J 8 bases, with 16 bases left between them. The CDR3 consists of 13 residues. CDR3 in DNA: TGTGCCAGCAGCCTTATTAGGGGAGAAGAAGCTTTCTTT. Its translation: CASSLIRGEEAFF.

The chain recombines TRBV12-3 or TRBV12-4 with TRBJ1-4; D is undetermined. Between the trimmed V and J ends, which lost 7 bases and 12 bases, there was a span of 9 bases. There are 10 residues in the CDR3. DNA for the CDR3: TGTGCCAGCACCCTAGGAGAACTGTTTTTT. Translated: CASTLGELFF.

In this sample, this clonotype turned up a few times. The chain couples TRBV15 to TRBJ2-5; D possibly corresponds to TRBD1 (6 bases). Germline values: CDR1 LNHNV, CDR2 YYDKDF (reference sequence). V was clipped by 6 bases and J by 5 bases, with 19 bases between them. This CDR3 has 15 amino acids. CDR3 DNA: TGTGCCACCAGTCACTTTTGGGGGCCCGGGGAGACCCAGTACTTC. Translation gives CATSHFWGPGETQYF.

This clonotype was seen a handful of times. The V gene is TRBV19, the J gene TRBJ2-6; a possible D gene is TRBD2 (6 bases). The CDR3 is made up of 16 amino acids. V was trimmed by 8 bases and J by 2 bases, leaving 16 bases between them. Germline lookup yields CDR1 LNHDA and CDR2 SQIVND (reference sequence). CDR3 protein: CASRTGGSTGANVLTF. The CDR3 DNA is TGTGCCAGTCGGACCGGGGGATCAACTGGGGCCAACGTCCTGACTTTC.